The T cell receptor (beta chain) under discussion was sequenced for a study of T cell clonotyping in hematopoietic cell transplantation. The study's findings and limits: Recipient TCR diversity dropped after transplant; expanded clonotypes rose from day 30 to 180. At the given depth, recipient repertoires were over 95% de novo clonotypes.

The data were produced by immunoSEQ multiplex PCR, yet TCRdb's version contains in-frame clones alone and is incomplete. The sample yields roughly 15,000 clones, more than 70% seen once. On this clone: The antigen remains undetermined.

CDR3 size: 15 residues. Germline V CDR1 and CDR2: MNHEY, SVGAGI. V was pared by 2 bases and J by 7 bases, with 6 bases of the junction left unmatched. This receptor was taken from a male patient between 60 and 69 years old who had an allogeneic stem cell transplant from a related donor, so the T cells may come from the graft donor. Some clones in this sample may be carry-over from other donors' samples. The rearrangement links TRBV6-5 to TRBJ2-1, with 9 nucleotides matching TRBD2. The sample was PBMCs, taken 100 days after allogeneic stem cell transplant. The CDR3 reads CASSYPGLARNEQFF. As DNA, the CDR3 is TGTGCCAGCAGTTACCCGGGACTAGCCAGGAATGAGCAGTTCTTC.